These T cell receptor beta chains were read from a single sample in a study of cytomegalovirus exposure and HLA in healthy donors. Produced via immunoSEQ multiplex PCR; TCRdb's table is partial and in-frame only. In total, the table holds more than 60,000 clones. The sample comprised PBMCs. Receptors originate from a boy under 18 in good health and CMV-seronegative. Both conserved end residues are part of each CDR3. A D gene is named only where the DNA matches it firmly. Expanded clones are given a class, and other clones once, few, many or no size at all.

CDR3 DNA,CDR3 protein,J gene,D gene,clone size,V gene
TGTGCCAGCAGCCCGGCCGTCTCAGGGGACGAGCAGTACTTC,CASSPAVSGDEQYF,TRBJ2-7,NA,NA,TRBV7-6
TGTGCCAGCAGCCCTAACCAGGGGATGGATCAGCCCCAGCATTTT,CASSPNQGMDQPQHF,TRBJ1-5,NA,NA,TRBV28
TGTGCCAGCAGTATGACAGGGGGAGAGAGAGATACGCAGTATTTT,CASSMTGGERDTQYF,TRBJ2-3,TRBD1,NA,TRBV6-4
TGTGCCAGCAGATTTTGGACAGGGCTAAACTATGGCTACACCTTC,CASRFWTGLNYGYTF,TRBJ1-2,TRBD1,NA,TRBV5-4
TGTGCCAGCAGTGGGTACCCCCCAGGATCTGGAAACACCATATATTTT,CASSGYPPGSGNTIYF,TRBJ1-3,NA,NA,TRBV25-1
TGTGCCAGCAGCCAACTGGCGGCGGCGGAGTACTTC,CASSQLAAAEYF,TRBJ2-7,NA,NA,TRBV14
TGTGCCAGCAGCTCGCCCGGGGCGGGAATGTTCTACGAGCAGTACTTC,CASSSPGAGMFYEQYF,TRBJ2-7,NA,NA,TRBV7-2
TGCGCCAGCAGCCAAGATCTGGCGGGAGTGGGAGATGAGCAGTTCTTC,CASSQDLAGVGDEQFF,TRBJ2-1,TRBD2,NA,TRBV4-3
TGTGCCAGCAGCTTTGGACAGGGAACGGGCTACACCTTC,CASSFGQGTGYTF,TRBJ1-2,TRBD1,NA,TRBV11-2
TGTGCCTGGAGTGCCCCAGGGACTGGCTACGAGCAGTACTTC,CAWSAPGTGYEQYF,TRBJ2-7,NA,NA,TRBV30
TGTGCCAGCAGTGAATTCGGGGTTGGAAACACCATATATTTT,CASSEFGVGNTIYF,TRBJ1-3,NA,NA,TRBV2
TGCGCCAGCAGCTTGGTGTCTAGCGGGGGGGCTAATGAGCAGTTCTTC,CASSLVSSGGANEQFF,TRBJ2-1,TRBD2,NA,TRBV5-1
TGTGCCACCAGCCCCCTGGGCGAGCAAAACATTCAGTACTTC,CATSPLGEQNIQYF,TRBJ2-4,NA,NA,TRBV15
TGTGCCAGTAGTAGTGGAGGGTCCGGGAACTATGGCTACACCTTC,CASSSGGSGNYGYTF,TRBJ1-2,NA,NA,TRBV19
TGTGCCAGCAGGCGCCCGGAAGGGGTGGAAGCTTTCTTT,CASRRPEGVEAFF,TRBJ1-1,NA,NA,TRBV6-5
TGCGCCAGCCGCTCGAGCGGTGGGTCTAGCACAGATACGCAGTATTTT,CASRSSGGSSTDTQYF,TRBJ2-3,NA,NA,TRBV5-1
TGTGCCAGCAGCTTAGGTAGCGGGGCAAACCAAGAGACCCAGTACTTC,CASSLGSGANQETQYF,TRBJ2-5,TRBD2,NA,TRBV11-2
TGTGCCAGCAGTCCCCGGACAGGGGGTGTCTCTGGGGCCAACGTCCTGACTTTC,CASSPRTGGVSGANVLTF,TRBJ2-6,TRBD1,NA,TRBV27
TGTGCCATCAGCTGGACTAGCGGGATGGATGGCAATGAGCAGTTCTTC,CAISWTSGMDGNEQFF,TRBJ2-1,TRBD2,NA,TRBV10-3
TGTGCCAGCAGCCAGGGGAACTATGGCTACACCTTC,CASSQGNYGYTF,TRBJ1-2,NA,NA,TRBV27
TGTGCCAGCAGCCCGGGAACTAGCGGGACAGATACGCAGTATTTT,CASSPGTSGTDTQYF,TRBJ2-3,TRBD2,NA,TRBV9
TGTGCCAGCAGTGATACAGGGGACTATGGCTACACCTTC,CASSDTGDYGYTF,TRBJ1-2,TRBD1,NA,TRBV25-1
TGTGCCATCAGAGCCGGACTAGCGGGAGTTGCAGATACGCAGTATTTT,CAIRAGLAGVADTQYF,TRBJ2-3,TRBD2,NA,TRBV10-3
TGTGCCAGCGGGGACTCCTGGGACTACAATGAGCAGTTCTTC,CASGDSWDYNEQFF,TRBJ2-1,NA,NA,TRBV6-1
TGTGCCAGCAGCTTAGCGGGAGACCACAATGAGCAGTTCTTC,CASSLAGDHNEQFF,TRBJ2-1,NA,NA,TRBV7-9
TGTGCCAGCAGTTACTCGCAGGGGGCTGAAGCTTTCTTT,CASSYSQGAEAFF,TRBJ1-1,TRBD1,NA,TRBV6-5
TGTGCCAGCATCATGGCCGGGGGGGCTCACACTGAAGCTTTCTTT,CASIMAGGAHTEAFF,TRBJ1-1,NA,medium-sized,TRBV7-9
TGCGCCAGCAGCTGGGGGGATCCCAATGAGCAGTTCTTC,CASSWGDPNEQFF,TRBJ2-1,NA,NA,TRBV5-1
TGCGCCAGCAGCGGAGGGACTAGCGGAACCACAGATACGCAGTATTTT,CASSGGTSGTTDTQYF,TRBJ2-3,TRBD2,NA,TRBV4-1
TGTGCCAGCTCACCCCAGTCCCTAGCGAGGACTGAAGCTTTCTTT,CASSPQSLARTEAFF,TRBJ1-1,NA,NA,TRBV18
TGTGCCAGTAGTATAGGGCAGGGTGAGTACGAGCAGTACTTC,CASSIGQGEYEQYF,TRBJ2-7,NA,NA,TRBV19
TGCAGCGTTGTAACCGGGACAGTCGGAAACACCATATATTTT,CSVVTGTVGNTIYF,TRBJ1-3,TRBD1,NA,TRBV29-1
TGTGCCTGGGCCCCAGGAAGTTATCTCTATGGCTACACCTTC,CAWAPGSYLYGYTF,TRBJ1-2,NA,NA,TRBV30
TGCGCCAGCAGCTCGAATACGGACTATGGCTACACCTTC,CASSSNTDYGYTF,TRBJ1-2,NA,NA,TRBV5-1
TGTGCCAGCAGTCCCTTTACAGGGCACTATGGCTACACCTTC,CASSPFTGHYGYTF,TRBJ1-2,NA,NA,TRBV6-5
TGTGCCAGTAGTAACGGGGGGCCCTGGGAGACCCAGTACTTC,CASSNGGPWETQYF,TRBJ2-5,NA,NA,TRBV19